Shown below are 14 T cell receptor beta chains from a single sample sequenced in a study of blood T cell repertoires in COVID-19. Assay used: immunoSEQ multiplex PCR; TCRdb lists only in-frame clones, some missing. The sample yields about 28,000 clones, 84% seen once. Specimen: peripheral blood. Receptors were obtained from a man in his 70s with active COVID-19.

The chain employs TRBV5-1 and TRBJ2-7, with a weak D call TRBD1 (7 bases). The germline gives CDR1 SGHRS, CDR2 YFSETQ. CDR3 size: 15 residues. Trimming took off 2 bases at V and 3 bases at J, with 15 bases between the two ends. The CDR3 region is CASSFQGGANYEQYF. In DNA form, the CDR3 reads TGCGCCAGCAGCTTCCAGGGGGGTGCGAACTACGAGCAGTACTTC.

This sequence joins TRBV2 and TRBJ2-4; 10 nucleotides agree with TRBD1. This CDR3 spans 16 amino acids. J gave up 2 bases and V 6 bases, and 7 bases lay outside the gene matches. Germline V CDR1 and CDR2: SNHLY, FYNNEI. CDR3 in amino acids: CASSERTGGTKNIQYF. DNA of the CDR3: TGTGCCAGCAGCGAGAGGACAGGGGGTACCAAAAACATTCAGTACTTC.

The chain links TRBV19 to TRBJ2-3, with 8 bases identical to TRBD1. The V segment lost 5 bases and the J segment 0 bases; nucleotides outside the gene matches: 4. CDR1 LNHDA and CDR2 SQIVND come from the germline V gene (reference sequence). The CDR3 runs 15 residues. CDR3 sequence reads: CASSPRDRSTDTQYF. DNA of the CDR3: TGTGCCAGTAGTCCTCGGGACAGGAGCACAGATACGCAGTATTTT. Supplemented by reference TRBV19 and TRBJ2-3, the full variable domain reads DGGITQSPKYLFRKEGQNVTLSCEQNLNHDAMYWYRQDPGQGLRLIYYSQIVNDFQKGDIAEGYSVSREKKESFPLTVTSAQKNPTAFYLCASSPRDRSTDTQYFGPGTRLTVL.

The gene calls are TRBV30 and TRBJ2-3; 9 positions agree with TRBD2. Germline V lookup: CDR1 GTSNPN, CDR2 SVGIG (reference sequence). There are 16 residues in the CDR3. V dropped 0 bases and J dropped 2; count of bases not matched to a gene: 6. The CDR3 is CAWSVLAGGDTDTQYF. The CDR3 DNA reads as TGTGCCTGGAGTGTACTGGCGGGGGGGGACACAGATACGCAGTATTTT.

V is TRBV7-3 and J is TRBJ2-3; weak D call: TRBD1 (6 bases). The CDR3 covers 15 residues. Germline CDR1 SGHTA, CDR2 FQGTGA. V dropped 5 bases and J dropped 2 bases, with 14 bases sitting between them. CDR3 residues: CASSQGTGYTDTQYF. Written as DNA, the CDR3 is TGTGCCAGCAGCCAGGGGACGGGATACACAGATACGCAGTATTTT.

The CDR3, as DNA: TGTGCCAGCAGTGAAGTGAGGGGGGGCCCAGATACGCAGTATTTT. Amino acid sequence: CASSEVRGGPDTQYF. V is TRBV6-1 and J is TRBJ2-3, with TRBD2 as a possible D gene (7 bases). Trimming took 1 base from V and 4 from J, leaving 12 bases between them. The CDR3 runs to 15 residues. The germline V gene encodes CDR1 MNHNS and CDR2 SASEGT.

The CDR3 reads CASSFGGGYEQYF. CDR3 sequence (DNA): TGTGCCAGCAGCTTTGGGGGGGGTTACGAGCAGTACTTC. The V call is TRBV5-4, the J call TRBJ2-7, with 7 positions matching TRBD2. This CDR3 spans 13 amino acids. The germline gives CDR1 SGHNT, CDR2 YYREEE (reference sequence). Trimming took 2 bases from V and 4 from J; bases not matched to a gene: 3.

There are a few counts of this clone. This chain joins TRBV10-3 and TRBJ2-2, with a weak D call TRBD2 (6 bases). CDR3 length: 15 amino acids. Germline CDR1 is ENHRY and CDR2 is SYGVKD. With 2 bases removed from V and 10 bases from J, the gap between germline ends came to 17 bases. As DNA, the CDR3 is TGTGCCATCAGTGAGGATAGACTAGAGGGGAAGGAGCTGTTTTTT. As protein: CAISEDRLEGKELFF.

V gene TRBV19 combines with J gene TRBJ1-2; 7 bases map to TRBD1. The CDR3 sequence is 13 residues long. V shed 5 bases and J 3 bases; nucleotides not matched to a gene: 3. CDR1 is LNHDA and CDR2 is SQIVND in the germline V gene (reference sequence). The CDR3: CASSSTGYYGYTF. The CDR3 DNA follows: TGTGCCAGTAGTTCGACAGGGTACTATGGCTACACCTTC.

The chain has TRBV7-2 and TRBJ2-1, with D maybe TRBD1 (5 bases). This CDR3 is 15 amino acids long. Trimming pared 5 bases from V and 4 bases from J, leaving 15 bases between. Germline CDR1 reads SGHTA; CDR2 reads FQGNSA. This CDR3 reads CASSPRQTKYNEQFF. The DNA for the CDR3 is TGTGCCAGCAGCCCACGACAGACCAAATACAATGAGCAGTTCTTC.

This chain links TRBV6-2 or TRBV6-3 with TRBJ2-7; 10 bases align to TRBD1. V was clipped by 0 bases and J by 2 bases; unmatched bases: 1. The CDR3 is 15 residues long. CDR1 and CDR2 (germline): MNHEY, SVGEGT. The CDR3 sequence is CASSYSGQGPYEQYF. The DNA for the CDR3 is TGTGCCAGCAGTTACTCGGGACAGGGGCCCTACGAGCAGTACTTC.

This chain links TRBV3-1 (or the pseudogene TRBV3-2) with TRBJ1-5; D may be TRBD1 (5 bases). Germline V gene lookup returns CDR1 LGHDT and CDR2 YNNKEL (reference sequence). CDR3 length: 15 residues. The ends were cut back, 0 bases at V and 6 bases at J, with 12 bases in the middle. The DNA of the CDR3 is TGTGCCAGCAGCCAAGACACCGGGGGGGGTCAGCCCCAGCATTTT. Translation: CASSQDTGGGQPQHF.

The rearrangement links TRBV6-4 to TRBJ2-2; 8 nucleotides line up with TRBD1. V was clipped by 6 bases and J by 7 bases; unmatched bases: 7. This CDR3 is built from 14 residues. Germline V gene sequence: CDR1 MRHNA, CDR2 SNTAGT. In nucleotides, the CDR3 is TGTGCCAGCAGCCGGACAGGGACAGGCGGGGAGCTGTTTTTT. Amino acid sequence: CASSRTGTGGELFF.

The genes are TRBV19 and TRBJ2-3; D is perhaps TRBD2 (5 bases). Trimming removed 7 bases at V and 3 bases at J, with 11 bases between. The CDR3 is 13 amino acids. CDR1 and CDR2 from the germline V gene are LNHDA and SQIVND (reference sequence). The CDR3 coding sequence is TGTGCCAGTAAAGGAAGAGGGACAGATACGCAGTATTTT. Its translation: CASKGRGTDTQYF.